This TCR beta chain derives from a study of T-cell reconstitution after alpha-beta-depleted transplantation in children. Unique molecular identifiers were incorporated during preparation of the TCRbeta library. MiXCR was run by TCRdb on the PCR reads, yielding one entry per CDR3 protein. The data hold about 160,000 distinct CDR3 sequences, with approximately 10% observed a single time. Note on this clonotype: Its antigen is undetermined.

The CDR3 has 14 residues. The V and J ends lost 4 bases and 7 bases respectively, with 14 bases between them. From germline, CDR1 is LGHDT and CDR2 YNNKEL (reference sequence). Study-level points and caveats: Several hundred expanded graft clones reportedly supplied alpha-beta T cells about two months after transplant. After one year, T-cell counts and TCRbeta diversity mostly came from new T cells. In some patients, recipient T cells and intrathymic progenitors surviving conditioning explained high day-60 diversity.

This chain links TRBV3-1 with TRBJ2-1; weak D call: TRBD1 (8 bases). The receptor's source is a boy younger than 10 with acute myeloid leukemia, due to receive a stem cell transplant. This sample comprised PBMCs, obtained before TCRalphabeta/CD19-depleted stem cell transplant. The CDR3, as DNA: TGTGCCAGCAGCCGAGGACAGGGAGGGAATGAGCAGTTCTTC. Amino acids: CASSRGQGGNEQFF.